This TCR beta chain was documented in a study of molecular identifiers for immune sequencing clone quantification. Notes on the study in general: A shared barcode on identical TCR molecules could lead to underestimated sizes for highly expanded clones.

One entry per CDR3 protein, called by TCRdb with MiXCR from the PCR reads. In the table there are around 470,000 distinct CDR3 sequences, around 23% of which are singletons. This CDR3 is 16 amino acids long. Trimming pared 8 bases from V and 0 bases from J, leaving 20 bases between. Points on this clonotype: The antigen is not known.

V gene TRBV12-3 or TRBV12-4 combines with J gene TRBJ2-7, with D perhaps assigned TRBD1 or TRBD2 (5 bases each). Material for sequencing was naive CD8+ T cells from blood, with Jurkat cell RNA spiked in. Subset defined: FACS-sorted CD8+CD4-CCR7+CD45RA+ naive T cells. This TCR was sampled from a human donor in good health. Some libraries in this study had Jurkat cell RNA spiked in. Here the CDR3 DNA reads TGTGCCAGCTGTGCGTTCTTGGGGACGTACTCCTACGAGCAGTACTTC. Its translation is CASCAFLGTYSYEQYF.